The 9 T cell receptor beta chains reported below all come from one sample, sequenced in a study of cytomegalovirus exposure and HLA in healthy donors. This PCR relied on a set of 60 Vbeta primers and 13 Jbeta primers. Using immunoSEQ multiplex PCR, the repertoire was profiled, and TCRdb retains in-frame clones only, with some absent. The sample holds about 120,000 clones; roughly four fifths are singletons and the top ten take approximately 1.3%. The sample taken for sequencing was PBMCs. The receptors derive from a woman in her 30s in good health and CMV-seronegative.

V is TRBV7-9 and J is TRBJ2-5; 10 bases line up with TRBD1. The CDR3 loop spans 14 amino acids. Germline values: CDR1 SEHNR, CDR2 FQNEAQ (reference sequence). The junction had 8 bases not matched to a gene; V was cut back by 2 bases and J by 11 bases. The CDR3 DNA sequence: TGTGCCAGCAGCTTACCGACAGGGGGCGAAGAGCAGTACTTC. Protein sequence: CASSLPTGGEEQYF.

The rearrangement joins TRBV5-1 to TRBJ1-2, with TRBD1 identical over 9 bases. V lost 3 bases and J lost 0; bases outside the gene matches: 3. The CDR3 has 15 residues. CDR1 SGHRS and CDR2 YFSETQ come from the germline V gene. In nucleotides, the CDR3 is TGCGCCAGCAGCTCGGGACAGGGTGCTAACTATGGCTACACCTTC. Protein sequence: CASSSGQGANYGYTF.

The rearrangement uses TRBV27 and TRBJ2-7; D possibly corresponds to TRBD2 (6 bases). With 3 bases removed from V and 4 bases from J, the gap between germline ends came to 10 bases. The CDR3 runs 13 residues. Per germline, CDR1 MNHEY and CDR2 SMNVEV (reference sequence). The CDR3 sequence: CASSFNSGYEQYF. CDR3 in DNA: TGTGCCAGCAGTTTTAACAGCGGGTACGAGCAGTACTTC.

The chain couples TRBV28 to TRBJ2-7; TRBD1 aligns across 9 bases. Trimming at V came to 6 bases and at J to 5 bases, leaving 8 bases not matched to a gene. The germline gives CDR1 MDHEN, CDR2 SYDVKM. The CDR3 loop spans 14 amino acids. Here the CDR3 DNA reads TGTGCCAGCAGAGTGGACAGGGGAGCGGACGAGCAGTACTTC. It specifies CASRVDRGADEQYF.

This sequence joins TRBV4-3 and TRBJ2-1; 10 bases line up with TRBD2. CDR3 length equals 16 residues. Germline V gene sequence: CDR1 LGHNA, CDR2 YSLEER. V gave up 3 bases and J gave up 5 bases; unmatched junction bases: 7. In DNA, the CDR3 is TGCGCCAGCAGCCATTTGCTAGCGGGGGAGAACAATGAGCAGTTCTTC. Protein sequence: CASSHLLAGENNEQFF.

This chain uses TRBV9 with TRBJ2-5; 12 bases agree with TRBD2. This CDR3 region has 18 residues. V was clipped by 0 bases and J by 1 base; unmatched bases: 7. CDR1 and CDR2 (germline): SGDLS, YYNGEE. The CDR3 reads CASSVGLAGAGAQETQYF. The CDR3 nucleotides are TGTGCCAGCAGCGTAGGACTAGCGGGGGCGGGGGCCCAAGAGACCCAGTACTTC.

This chain links TRBV7-9 with TRBJ2-3, with 7 bases fitting TRBD1. Germline V CDR1 and CDR2: SEHNR, FQNEAQ (reference sequence). The CDR3 covers 15 residues. After removal of 5 bases from V and 4 bases from J, the junction contained 9 bases not matched to a gene. DNA for the CDR3: TGTGCCAGCAGCCACGACAGGGACCTAGCAGATACGCAGTATTTT. Its protein product is CASSHDRDLADTQYF.

V usage is TRBV5-5 and J usage is TRBJ1-6, with a tentative D call TRBD1 (6 bases). The CDR3 is 16 amino acids. The V and J ends lost 4 bases and 8 bases respectively, with 19 bases between them. The V gene's germline CDR1 is SGHKS and CDR2 YYEKEE (reference sequence). CDR3 protein: CASSPSGWGPHSPLHF. The CDR3 DNA follows: TGTGCCAGCAGCCCCAGCGGATGGGGGCCACATTCACCCCTCCACTTT.

This clone was seen more than once but under ten times. V is TRBV7-9 and J is TRBJ1-3; D not resolved. Germline-derived CDR1 and CDR2 are SEHNR and FQNEAQ (reference sequence). The CDR3 totals 15 residues. V was clipped by 4 bases and J by 0 bases, with 10 bases between them. For the CDR3, the DNA is TGTGCCAGCAGCTCGGGTCGGCTCTCTGGAAACACCATATATTTT. It specifies CASSSGRLSGNTIYF. Full variable domain (remainder filled in from reference TRBV7-9 and TRBJ1-3): DTGVSQNPRHKITKRGQNVTFRCDPISEHNRLYWYRQTLGQGPEFLTYFQNEAQLEKSRLLSDRFSAERPKGSFSTLEIQRTEQGDSAMYLCASSSGRLSGNTIYFGEGSWLTVV.